Detailed here is one TCR beta chain. The germline gives CDR1 LGHDT, CDR2 YNNKEL (reference sequence). This CDR3 is 16 amino acids long. Trimming cost V 4 bases and J 2 bases; bases outside gene matches: 8. The entry originates in a study of blood T cell repertoires in COVID-19. Study context: There were acute and convalescent COVID-19 samples, and they came from the United States, Italy and Spain.

Produced via immunoSEQ multiplex PCR; TCRdb's table is partial and in-frame only. The sample holds hundreds of thousands of clones, 86% seen once. This chain uses TRBV3-1 (or the pseudogene TRBV3-2) with TRBJ1-2; 9 nucleotides agree with TRBD1. Material: peripheral blood. The receptor was isolated from an older woman who had recovered from COVID-19. The CDR3 is CASSRGQGRGNYGYTF. The CDR3 nucleotides are TGTGCCAGCAGCCGCGGACAGGGGAGGGGCAACTATGGCTACACCTTC.